This is a list of T cell receptor beta chains from one sample in a study of T cells after yellow fever vaccination. From the 5' RACE reads, TCRdb called clonotypes with MiXCR, one entry per CDR3 protein. The data contain 500,000 to 650,000 distinct CDR3 sequences, around 17% of them singletons. The sequenced sample was PBMCs, obtained 4 to 5 days after the first yellow fever vaccination. The receptors stem from a man between 18 and 35 years old who received the YFV17D yellow fever vaccine. CDR3s include the opening cysteine and the closing phenylalanine or tryptophan. The size of a clone is reported for some rows only, either as once, few or many, or as a class for expanded clones.

V gene	J gene	clone size	CDR3 protein
TRBV10-3	TRBJ2-5	few	CAISHTGKETQYF
TRBV5-1	TRBJ2-1	few	CASSLAEVWALTHNEQFF
TRBV24-1	TRBJ2-2	NA	CATSDRGRTGELFF
TRBV6-2/TRBV6-3	TRBJ1-5	few	CASWAGGLQPQHF
TRBV7-2	TRBJ2-5	few	CASSVGLAGGWLETQYF
TRBV9	TRBJ2-5	many	CASSVLWGGETQYF
TRBV10-3	TRBJ2-7	many	CAITWDSNEQYF
TRBV12-3/TRBV12-4	TRBJ2-3	few	CASSYPWTGGAVDTQYF
TRBV20-1	TRBJ1-2	NA	CSARRQGPRGYTF
TRBV28	TRBJ1-5	NA	CASSSGSYSNQPQHF
TRBV28	TRBJ2-1	few	CASSPWPYNEQFF
TRBV28	TRBJ2-5	NA	CATRLVNGETQYF
TRBV6-1	TRBJ2-3	NA	CATTQTSTDTQYF
TRBV4-3	TRBJ1-3	NA	CASSQDRGVRGTIYF
TRBV20-1	TRBJ2-7	few	CSARQRDAEPGYF
TRBV27	TRBJ2-7	few	CASSLSPGQFAYEQYF
TRBV20-1	TRBJ2-1	NA	CSARDWGSSGGNEQFF
TRBV28	TRBJ1-5	few	CAIGRTNQPQHF
TRBV3-1	TRBJ2-1	few	CASSQEGSRHEQFF
TRBV7-8	TRBJ1-5	few	CASSPSVNQPQHF
TRBV14	TRBJ2-3	NA	CASSQEKGSSLQYF
TRBV20-1	TRBJ1-1	few	CSARQRGRRNTEAFF
TRBV3-1	TRBJ2-3	few	CASSQGLASTDTQYF
TRBV5-4	TRBJ1-1	NA	CASSAKGGTEAFF
TRBV9	TRBJ1-5	NA	CASSVGDRRGQPQHF
TRBV4-2	TRBJ2-2	few	CAGGLAGANTGELFF
TRBV28	TRBJ2-2	few	CASLGLNTGELFF
TRBV5-1	TRBJ2-3	NA	CASSSQGMVDTQYF
TRBV2	TRBJ1-5	once	CASREDRPKPQHF
TRBV20-1	TRBJ2-1	few	CSARDGGGPNEQFF
TRBV4-3	TRBJ2-3	NA	CASSLLGTLTDTQYF
TRBV2	TRBJ2-5	NA	CASSEPGEETQYF
TRBV7-2	TRBJ2-3	NA	CASSLQGQVPTDTQYF
TRBV6-2/TRBV6-3	TRBJ1-5	few	CASSGQGLSNEPQHF
TRBV7-3	TRBJ2-2	NA	CASSKGLADTGELFF
TRBV6-4	TRBJ2-1	NA	CASSRLHRDRGYNEQFF
TRBV29-1	TRBJ2-3	many	CSVDEGTDTQYF
TRBV6-5	TRBJ2-5	few	CASSYRQGKGETQYF
TRBV5-6	TRBJ2-3	NA	CASISRIAGGWDTQYF
TRBV6-2/TRBV6-3	TRBJ1-6	few	CASSITGGGRSPLHF